This entry lists 18 T cell receptor beta chains sequenced from one sample in a study of T-cell memory formation after mild COVID-19. MiXCR, run by TCRdb on the 5' RACE reads, gives a single entry per CDR3 protein. The sample carries 95,000 to 120,000 distinct CDR3 sequences, 20% to 25% recorded once. Sequencing was performed on PBMCs or a T cell subset sorted from them (not recorded which). These receptors were obtained from a man aged 18 to 29 who had mild COVID-19 (a few samples of this study predate the infection). Cell type and time point are not known.

The sample holds a few counts of this clonotype. The chain is built from TRBV5-1 and TRBJ2-5; 8 bases are shared with TRBD1. Trimming at V came to 4 bases and at J to 5 bases, leaving 10 bases not matched to a gene. This CDR3 spans 15 amino acids. Germline lookup yields CDR1 SGHRS and CDR2 YFSETQ. CDR3 protein: CASSPDRGVGETQYF. The CDR3, as DNA: TGCGCCAGCAGCCCCGACAGGGGAGTCGGGGAGACCCAGTACTTC.

The chain combines TRBV12-5 with TRBJ2-7, with D hard to call. Per the germline V gene, CDR1 is LGHNT and CDR2 is FRNRAP. The length of the CDR3 is 15 residues. Trimming took 0 bases from V and 5 from J, leaving 14 bases between them. The CDR3 sequence: CASGLVSERRDEQYF. In DNA form, the CDR3 reads TGTGCTAGTGGTTTGGTGTCGGAGAGGAGAGACGAGCAGTACTTC.

V and J are TRBV27 and TRBJ2-2; 10 bases agree with TRBD1. The CDR3 runs 16 residues. V was clipped by 4 bases and J by 3 bases; unmatched bases: 5. CDR1 MNHEY and CDR2 SMNVEV come from the germline V gene (reference sequence). CDR3 residues: CASSWDRGRDTGELFF. For the CDR3, the DNA is TGTGCCAGCAGTTGGGACAGGGGCCGGGACACCGGGGAGCTGTTTTTT.

This clonotype was seen a handful of times. J is TRBJ2-2 and V is TRBV9; D might be TRBD1 (6 bases). CDR3 length equals 15 residues. Germline values: CDR1 SGDLS, CDR2 YYNGEE. The ends were cut back, 6 bases at V and 5 bases at J, with 17 bases in the middle. This CDR3 reads CASTLTGAWTGELFF. DNA of the CDR3: TGTGCCAGCACCTTGACAGGCGCTTGGACCGGGGAGCTGTTTTTT.

The chain has TRBV20-1 and TRBJ1-2; TRBD1 matches 7 bases. CDR3 length: 12 residues. In germline, CDR1 is DFQATT, CDR2 SNEGSKA (reference sequence). J was trimmed by 3 bases and V by 6 bases; bases with no gene match: 4. The CDR3 region is CSATGYDYGYTF. CDR3 DNA: TGCAGTGCGACAGGGTATGACTATGGCTACACCTTC.

This chain links TRBV4-1 with TRBJ1-1; no firm D call. Germline loops: CDR1 MGHRA, CDR2 YSYEKL. The V and J ends lost 1 base and 5 bases respectively, with 8 bases between them. This CDR3 region has 13 residues. The CDR3 region is CASSQVGGTEAFF. CDR3 coding DNA: TGCGCCAGCAGCCAAGTAGGCGGTACTGAAGCTTTCTTT.

The chain combines TRBV29-1 with TRBJ1-1; no reliable D call. V was cut by 8 bases and J by 1 base, with 11 bases left in between. The CDR3 has 12 amino acids. CDR1 is SQVTM, CDR2 ANQGSEA, per germline. CDR3 bases: TGCAGCTTTTTACGGACGAACACTGAAGCTTTCTTT. Translated: CSFLRTNTEAFF.

There are a few counts of this clonotype. The rearrangement joins TRBV6-5 to TRBJ1-2, with TRBD1 matching 7 bases. The V segment lost 6 bases and the J segment 6 bases; nucleotides outside the gene matches: 13. Germline assignment: CDR1 MNHEY and CDR2 SVGAGI. The CDR3 runs 15 residues. CDR3 in DNA: TGTGCCAGCAGCCCGACCCTGACAGGGTCGGATGGCTACACCTTC. Amino acids: CASSPTLTGSDGYTF.

The chain couples TRBV7-9 to TRBJ2-1, with a tentative D call TRBD1 (5 bases). This CDR3 comprises 12 residues. V lost 4 bases and J lost 11, with 12 bases in between. Germline assignment: CDR1 SEHNR and CDR2 FQNEAQ (reference sequence). CDR3 coding DNA: TGTGCCAGCAGCTCGGACCAGGGCCAGCAGTTCTTC. Its translation: CASSSDQGQQFF.

J is TRBJ2-3 and V is TRBV7-6, with TRBD2 matching over 8 bases. The CDR3 runs to 16 residues. Trimming at V came to 0 bases and at J to 4 bases, leaving 6 bases not matched to a gene. Germline loops: CDR1 SGHVS, CDR2 FNYEAQ. As DNA, the CDR3 is TGTGCCAGCAGCTTAGCAATCCGGGGGGGCTCAGATACGCAGTATTTT. It specifies CASSLAIRGGSDTQYF.

This clonotype appeared many times. V gene TRBV2 combines with J gene TRBJ2-7; D unresolved. The CDR3 loop spans 13 amino acids. Germline V gene sequence: CDR1 SNHLY, CDR2 FYNNEI. V lost 10 bases to trimming and J lost 0 bases, with 13 bases between them. CDR3 DNA: TGTGCCACTACCCTGACTGACTCCTACGAGCAGTACTTC. As protein: CATTLTDSYEQYF. Supplemented by reference TRBV2 and TRBJ2-7, the full variable domain reads EPEVTQTPSHQVTQMGQEVILRCVPISNHLYFYWYRQILGQKVEFLVSFYNNEISEKSEIFDDQFSVERPDGSNFTLKIRSTKLEDSAMYFCATTLTDSYEQYFGPGTRLTVT.

V usage is TRBV7-9 and J usage is TRBJ2-2; D gene ambiguous. The CDR3 spans 15 residues. Deletions cut 2 bases from V and 3 bases from J, with 10 bases between. Germline V gives CDR1 SEHNR, CDR2 FQNEAQ (reference sequence). In DNA, the CDR3 is TGTGCCAGCAGCTTAAGTCCCAGGCACACCGGGGAGCTGTTTTTT. This codes for CASSLSPRHTGELFF.

The chain is built from TRBV20-1 and TRBJ2-1; 8 bases agree with TRBD2. This CDR3 is 15 amino acids long. Germline V gene sequence: CDR1 DFQATT, CDR2 SNEGSKA (reference sequence). V was clipped by 0 bases and J by 7 bases; unmatched bases: 8. CDR3 in amino acids: CSARDSGGTGNEQFF. CDR3 sequence (DNA): TGCAGTGCTAGAGATTCGGGGGGGACCGGAAATGAGCAGTTCTTC.

V gene TRBV18 combines with J gene TRBJ2-3, with unresolved D. There are 17 residues in the CDR3. V was pared by 0 bases and J by 3 bases, with 16 bases between. Germline V gene sequence: CDR1 KGHSH, CDR2 LQKENI. The CDR3 bases are TGTGCCAGCTCACCACCGTTACCGGCCCGTTATACAGATACGCAGTATTTT. It codes for CASSPPLPARYTDTQYF.

The J gene is TRBJ2-7, the V gene TRBV6-5; possibly TRBD1 for D (6 bases). CDR3 size: 14 residues. The V and J ends lost 6 bases and 4 bases respectively, with 16 bases between them. Per the germline V gene, CDR1 is MNHEY and CDR2 is SVGAGI. The CDR3 region is CASRPLDSQYEQYV. For the CDR3, the DNA is TGTGCCAGCAGACCACTGGACAGCCAATACGAGCAGTACGTC.

The V and J genes are TRBV7-9 and TRBJ1-1, with a possible D match to TRBD1 (5 bases). Germline V gene data show CDR1 as SEHNR and CDR2 as FQNEAQ (reference sequence). CDR3 length: 15 amino acids. Trimming cost V 2 bases and J 7 bases, with 17 bases left between them. The CDR3 bases are TGTGCCAGCAGCTTATGGGCAGGGCCCCCGTTTGAAGCTTTCTTT. Encoded protein: CASSLWAGPPFEAFF.

This clonotype was detected a few times. The rearrangement joins TRBV7-2 to TRBJ2-3; D gene unclear. V shed 2 bases and J shed 1 base, with 7 bases lying between them. Germline CDR1 and CDR2: SGHTA and FQGNSA. The CDR3 runs 14 residues. CDR3 residues: CASSLPFGTDTQYF. The CDR3 nucleotides are TGTGCCAGCAGCTTACCATTTGGCACAGATACGCAGTATTTT. The entire variable domain, with the rest obtained from reference TRBV7-2 and TRBJ2-3, is as follows: GAGVSQSPSNKVTEKGKDVELRCDPISGHTALYWYRQSLGQGLEFLIYFQGNSAPDKSGLPSDRFSAERTGGSVSTLTIQRTQQEDSAVYLCASSLPFGTDTQYFGPGTRLTVL.

This clonotype was seen ten or more times. This rearrangement joins TRBV7-2 to TRBJ1-1; D remains ambiguous. V lost 5 bases and J lost 7, with 14 bases in between. The CDR3 loop spans 13 amino acids. Germline lookup yields CDR1 SGHTA and CDR2 FQGNSA. CDR3 sequence (DNA): TGTGCCAGCAGCACCAGATCGGCGGGTGAAGCTTTCTTT. Translating gives CASSTRSAGEAFF.